One TCR beta chain is described in this entry. This sample was taken from a study of T-cell memory formation after mild COVID-19. The CDR3 is 13 amino acids. Trimming took 6 bases from V and 1 from J, leaving 11 bases between them. CDR1 and CDR2 (germline): DFQATT, SNEGSKA (reference sequence). TCRdb recomputed calls from the 5' RACE reads with MiXCR, one row per CDR3 protein. The sample has about 400,000 distinct CDR3 sequences; 20% to 25% are singletons. Material for sequencing was PBMCs or a T cell subset sorted from them (not recorded which). V is TRBV20-1 and J is TRBJ2-3; D unresolved. This sequence originates from an adult woman who had mild COVID-19 (a few samples of this study predate the infection). Cell type and time point are not known. CDR3 sequence reads: CSALPRGTDTQYF. The CDR3 DNA reads TGCAGTGCCCTACCACGGGGCACAGATACGCAGTATTTT.